One sample yielded the 29 T cell receptor beta chains listed below, sequenced in a study of shared clonotypes between healthy human individuals. Using immunoSEQ multiplex PCR, the repertoire was profiled, and TCRdb retains in-frame clones only, with some absent. The sample includes about 1.1 million clones, about 80% of them seen just once. Source material: memory CD4+ T cells from PBMCs. Sample subset: CD45RA-negative fraction. Receptor source: a man aged 18 to 35 in good health. Some clones in this sample may be carry-over from other donors' samples.

The chain recombines TRBV5-1 with TRBJ2-2; TRBD2 is a possible D gene (6 bases). This CDR3 is 18 amino acids long. Per germline, CDR1 SGHRS and CDR2 YFSETQ. Trimming left V 4 bases short and J 4 bases short, with 23 bases between. CDR3 DNA sequence: TGCGCCAGCAGCCGCGGTACGACGGAGGGGAGGAGCACCGGGGAGCTGTTTTTT. Protein: CASSRGTTEGRSTGELFF.

The rearrangement links TRBV4-2 to TRBJ2-3, with 11 bases that match TRBD2. CDR1 LGHNA and CDR2 YNFKEQ come from the germline V gene. This CDR3 has 20 residues. The junction had 13 bases not matched to a gene; V was cut back by 0 bases and J by 2 bases. The CDR3 region has the DNA TGTGCCAGCAGCCAAGAGGTTAGCGGGAGGGCACCACTATACACAGATACGCAGTATTTT. Its protein product is CASSQEVSGRAPLYTDTQYF.

This clone was counted between two and nine times. The chain couples TRBV7-2 to TRBJ2-5; 11 nucleotides agree with TRBD2. V dropped 3 bases and J dropped 1; count of bases not matched to a gene: 4. The CDR3 spans 16 residues. Germline V gives CDR1 SGHTA, CDR2 FQGNSA. As DNA, the CDR3 is TGTGCCAGCAGCTTGGTCGGGACTAGCGGCCAAGAGACCCAGTACTTC. Its protein is CASSLVGTSGQETQYF.

The V gene is TRBV6-5, the J gene TRBJ2-7; D is perhaps TRBD1 (7 bases). V lost 6 bases and J lost 7, with 19 bases in between. The germline CDR1 and CDR2 sequences are MNHEY and SVGAGI. CDR3 length equals 14 residues. CDR3 sequence: CASSIRGGSGEQYF. As DNA, the CDR3 is TGTGCCAGCAGCATCAGAGGGGGCAGCGGGGAGCAGTACTTC.

The V and J genes are TRBV19 and TRBJ2-5, with D unresolved. The CDR3 runs 14 residues. The V end lost 5 bases, the J end lost 2 bases, and 12 bases lay between the germline ends. Per the germline V gene, CDR1 is LNHDA and CDR2 is SQIVND (reference sequence). DNA for the CDR3: TGTGCCAGTAGTTTCGGCCCAACTCAAGAGACCCAGTACTTC. Protein sequence: CASSFGPTQETQYF.

The V and J genes are TRBV11-2 and TRBJ2-3; D call uncertain. Trimming stripped 5 bases from V and 3 bases from J, with 6 bases between. There are 12 residues in the CDR3. Germline V lookup: CDR1 SGHAT, CDR2 FQNNGV. This chain's CDR3 is CASSPDTDTQYF. CDR3 nucleotides: TGTGCCAGCAGCCCGGATACAGATACGCAGTATTTT.

The chain joins TRBV30 to TRBJ1-2; TRBD1 matches 7 bases. This CDR3 region has 12 residues. The junction had 1 base not matched to a gene; V was cut back by 3 bases and J by 3 bases. CDR1 and CDR2 (germline): GTSNPN, SVGIG (reference sequence). This CDR3 is CAWSRGYYGYTF. CDR3 DNA sequence: TGTGCCTGGAGCAGGGGGTACTATGGCTACACCTTC.

This clone was observed a few times. CDR3 DNA sequence: TGTGCCAGCAGTCCTATTGGGACTAGCGGGAGGAGGACCCAGTACTTC. Its translation is CASSPIGTSGRRTQYF. The rearrangement joins TRBV28 to TRBJ2-5; 15 bases match TRBD2. The CDR3 has 16 residues. V trimming: 5 bases; J trimming: 7 bases; junction bases outside the gene matches: 8. Germline V gene sequence: CDR1 MDHEN, CDR2 SYDVKM.

The CDR3 loop is CASSVASGGGSYEQYF. CDR3 DNA: TGTGCCAGCAGCGTAGCTTCGGGGGGCGGCTCCTACGAGCAGTACTTC. The chain employs TRBV9 and TRBJ2-7; weak D call: TRBD2 (7 bases). V gave up 0 bases and J gave up 0 bases, with 13 bases separating them. The CDR3 runs to 16 residues. Germline values: CDR1 SGDLS, CDR2 YYNGEE.

The chain joins TRBV7-5 to TRBJ2-4; the D call of TRBD2 is as the table states it, not checked on the DNA. TRBV7-5 is designated a pseudogene. CDR3 length: 11 amino acids. The CDR3 DNA is TGTGCCAGAAGCCGAGGCTCGAAGCCGTACTTC. It codes for CARSRGSKPYF.

J is TRBJ2-2 and V is TRBV18, with D unresolved. Per germline, CDR1 KGHSH and CDR2 LQKENI. V was clipped by 1 base and J by 3 bases, with 9 bases between them. This CDR3 has 15 residues. The CDR3 loop reads CASSPQTLHTGELFF. DNA of the CDR3: TGTGCCAGCTCACCACAGACCCTCCACACCGGGGAGCTGTTTTTT.

This clone was found once. CDR3 sequence (DNA): TGCGCCCCCGCTAACACCTACGAGCAGTACTTC. Translating gives CAPANTYEQYF. The chain carries TRBV10-2 and TRBJ2-7; D gene ambiguous. The germline V gene encodes CDR1 WSHSY and CDR2 SAAADI. V was trimmed by 11 bases and J by 2 bases, leaving 10 bases between them. The CDR3 has 11 amino acids.

This clone was counted ten times or more. This chain uses TRBV2 with TRBJ1-2; D call uncertain. Trimming took off 1 base at V and 8 bases at J, with 14 bases between the two ends. The CDR3 runs to 14 residues. Per the germline V gene, CDR1 is SNHLY and CDR2 is FYNNEI. CDR3 sequence: CASSEEGSYSGYTF. DNA of the CDR3: TGTGCCAGCAGTGAAGAGGGCTCCTACTCGGGCTACACCTTC.

The V gene is TRBV4-1, the J gene TRBJ2-1; 15 bases match TRBD2. The length of the CDR3 is 15 residues. V lost 6 bases, J lost 9 bases, and 6 bases stayed unmatched. Germline lookup yields CDR1 MGHRA and CDR2 YSYEKL. The CDR3 bases are TGCGCCAGCAGTTTGGGACTAGCGGGAGGATTTGAGCAGTTCTTC. It translates to CASSLGLAGGFEQFF.

The rearrangement uses TRBV6-6 and TRBJ1-2, with unresolved D. V lost 6 bases and J 0 bases, leaving 14 bases between the germline ends. CDR3 length: 15 residues. CDR1 is MNHNY, CDR2 SVGAGI, per germline (reference sequence). The CDR3 region has the DNA TGTGCCAGCAGCCGAGGAGGGTCCCCTAACTATGGCTACACCTTC. The encoded protein is CASSRGGSPNYGYTF.

Only a few counts were recorded for this clone. Other DNA sequences from this sample encode an identical CDR3 as well. This rearrangement joins TRBV11-2 to TRBJ2-7, with D unclear. Germline loops: CDR1 SGHAT, CDR2 FQNNGV. Trimming removed 3 bases at V and 4 bases at J, with 4 bases between. The CDR3 is 11 residues long. CDR3 coding DNA: TGTGCCAGCAGCTTTTTATACGAGCAGTACTTC. The encoded protein is CASSFLYEQYF. Complete variable domain (other parts from reference TRBV11-2 and TRBJ2-7): EAGVAQSPRYKIIEKRQSVAFWCNPISGHATLYWYQQILGQGPKLLIQFQNNGVVDDSQLPKDRFSAERLKGVDSTLKIQPAKLEDSAVYLCASSFLYEQYFGPGTRLTVT.

The chain uses TRBV5-5 and TRBJ2-3; D remains unclear. The germline V and J ends were trimmed by 2 bases and 3 bases, with 13 bases remaining between them. This CDR3 has 15 amino acids. The germline V gene encodes CDR1 SGHKS and CDR2 YYEKEE (reference sequence). CDR3: CASSLPMTQTDTQYF. As DNA, the CDR3 is TGTGCCAGCAGCTTACCTATGACACAGACAGATACGCAGTATTTT.

The chain combines TRBV28 with TRBJ1-2, with TRBD1 identical over 7 bases. The germline CDR1 and CDR2 sequences are MDHEN and SYDVKM. There are 12 residues in the CDR3. V lost 5 bases, J lost 4 bases, and 1 base stayed unmatched. The CDR3 DNA follows: TGTGCCAGCAGTGGGACAGCCTATGGCTACACCTTC. As protein: CASSGTAYGYTF.

The table lists this clone with a few counts. V and J are TRBV29-1 and TRBJ2-3; D ambiguous. CDR1 is SQVTM and CDR2 is ANQGSEA in the germline V gene. The CDR3 loop spans 12 amino acids. CDR3 nucleotide sequence: TGCAACAAGGTAAGACGGCCACATACGCAGTATTTT. Translated: CNKVRRPHTQYF.

This chain uses TRBV6-1 with TRBJ2-7; D is possibly TRBD2 (6 bases). CDR3 length: 15 residues. CDR1 is MNHNS, CDR2 SASEGT, per germline. V lost 6 bases to trimming and J lost 4 bases, with 19 bases between them. The CDR3 reads CASRSLSRGGYEQYF. CDR3 sequence (DNA): TGTGCCAGCAGATCCCTATCGCGGGGAGGATACGAGCAGTACTTC.

This clone was picked up one time. The V and J genes are TRBV5-1 and TRBJ2-7; 13 bases match TRBD2. CDR1 is SGHRS, CDR2 YFSETQ, per germline. The CDR3 is 15 amino acids. Unmatched junction bases numbered 5, after V lost 4 bases and J lost 4 bases. CDR3 residues: CASSRTSGSHYEQYF. The CDR3 region has the DNA TGCGCCAGCAGCCGGACTAGCGGGAGTCATTACGAGCAGTACTTC.

The V and J genes are TRBV4-1 and TRBJ1-2; D is unclear. There are 14 residues in the CDR3. V gave up 0 bases and J gave up 7 bases, with 12 bases separating them. Germline CDR1 is MGHRA and CDR2 is YSYEKL. This chain's CDR3 is CASSQDRQLGGYTF. The CDR3 nucleotides read TGCGCCAGCAGCCAAGATCGGCAGTTGGGTGGCTACACCTTC.

This chain connects TRBV7-8 to TRBJ1-1, with 9 positions matching TRBD1. V was clipped by 4 bases and J by 5 bases; unmatched bases: 11. The germline V gene encodes CDR1 SGHVS and CDR2 FQNEAQ. This CDR3 is built from 16 residues. CDR3 nucleotide sequence: TGTGCCAGCAGCTCCCGGGACAGGGCCCCGAGGACTGAAGCTTTCTTT. Protein product: CASSSRDRAPRTEAFF.

The genes are TRBV5-6 and TRBJ2-7, with TRBD2 identical over 9 bases. Germline V gives CDR1 SGHDT, CDR2 YYEEEE. The CDR3 is made up of 19 amino acids. Trimming cost V 1 base and J 2 bases; bases outside gene matches: 16. The CDR3 spells CASSLLPDIAGVLTYEQYF. Here the CDR3 DNA reads TGTGCCAGCAGCTTGCTACCGGATATAGCGGGAGTCTTAACCTACGAGCAGTACTTC. The full variable domain, its missing parts supplied by reference TRBV5-6 and TRBJ2-7, is DAGVTQSPTHLIKTRGQQVTLRCSPKSGHDTVSWYQQALGQGPQFIFQYYEEEERQRGNFPDRFSGHQFPNYSSELNVNALLLGDSALYLCASSLLPDIAGVLTYEQYFGPGTRLTVT.

This chain links TRBV2 with TRBJ1-1, with D perhaps TRBD1 (6 bases). Germline assignment: CDR1 SNHLY and CDR2 FYNNEI. The CDR3 runs to 13 residues. Trimming shortened V by 6 bases and J by 4 bases, and 12 bases separated the two germline ends. The CDR3 is CASSPTGSTEAFF. CDR3 in DNA: TGTGCCAGCAGCCCCACAGGGTCCACTGAAGCTTTCTTT.

This sequence joins TRBV6-5 and TRBJ2-7; perhaps TRBD2 as D (5 bases). Trimming removed 2 bases from V and 0 bases from J, with 14 bases in between. CDR1 is MNHEY and CDR2 is SVGAGI in the germline V gene. The CDR3 is 16 residues long. The CDR3 DNA sequence: TGTGCCAGCAGTTACGACTTGGAGCGGAGCTCCTACGAGCAGTACTTC. Its protein is CASSYDLERSSYEQYF.

This clone turned up a few times. V is TRBV19 and J is TRBJ2-7, with 8 bases lining up with TRBD2. There are 13 residues in the CDR3. After removal of 10 bases from V and 4 bases from J, the junction contained 9 bases not matched to a gene. Per germline, CDR1 LNHDA and CDR2 SQIVND (reference sequence). CDR3 region: CAIPGLVAYEQYF. The DNA for the CDR3 is TGTGCCATACCGGGACTAGTGGCGTACGAGCAGTACTTC.

The gene calls are TRBV6-5 and TRBJ1-4, with D hard to call. The germline V and J ends were trimmed by 5 bases and 5 bases, with 15 bases remaining between them. From germline, CDR1 is MNHEY and CDR2 SVGAGI. This CDR3 comprises 15 residues. The CDR3 region is CASSLKGRGNEKLFF. The CDR3 DNA sequence: TGTGCCAGCAGTCTAAAAGGACGGGGAAATGAAAAACTGTTTTTT.

V gene TRBV7-2 combines with J gene TRBJ2-7, with D possibly being TRBD2 (5 bases). Trimming took off 4 bases at V and 0 bases at J, with 16 bases between the two ends. CDR3 length equals 16 residues. Germline V lookup: CDR1 SGHTA, CDR2 FQGNSA. This CDR3 is CASSSERAGLSYEQYF. CDR3 DNA sequence: TGTGCCAGCAGCTCTGAGAGGGCAGGACTCTCCTACGAGCAGTACTTC.